Below, 12 T cell receptor beta chains from the same sample are listed, as sequenced in a study of shared clonotypes between healthy human individuals. The repertoire was sequenced with immunoSEQ multiplex PCR; TCRdb's copy has only in-frame clones and lacks some. The repertoire consists of about 180,000 clones, with over 80% occurring once and the leading ten covering around 0.067%. The material sequenced was naive CD4+ T cells sorted from blood. The subset was: CD45RA+ positively selected. Every receptor here comes from a woman aged 25 to 39 in good health.

This chain connects TRBV7-9 to TRBJ2-5, with D tentatively TRBD2 (5 bases). The J call may be mistaken, given a closer DNA end match to TRBJ2-7. Germline V gene data show CDR1 as SEHNR and CDR2 as FQNEAQ (reference sequence). There are 15 residues in the CDR3. Here the CDR3 DNA reads TGTGCCAGCAGCTCCGGCCTAGCCGCACTCTACGAGCAGTACTTC. Translated: CASSSGLAALYEQYF.

The genes are TRBV6-4 and TRBJ1-2; D not resolved. There are 16 residues in the CDR3. The germline CDR1 and CDR2 sequences are MRHNA and SNTAGT. Trimming removed 2 bases at V and 6 bases at J, with 19 bases between. The CDR3, as DNA: TGTGCCAGCAGTGACCCCCCTCCAGGAGAGTGGGATGGCTACACCTTC. Translating it yields CASSDPPPGEWDGYTF.

The genes are TRBV18 and TRBJ2-7; a weak D match, TRBD2 (5 bases). V shed 2 bases and J shed 6 bases, with 14 bases lying between them. The length of the CDR3 is 14 residues. Germline CDR1 and CDR2: KGHSH and LQKENI. The CDR3, as DNA: TGTGCCAGCTCACCAACCGGACTCGGCGCCGAGCAGTACTTC. Amino acid sequence: CASSPTGLGAEQYF.

DNA of the CDR3: TGTGCCAGCAGCGCGGGACACCGGCTCGAGCAGTACTTC. As protein: CASSAGHRLEQYF. The chain couples TRBV7-9 to TRBJ2-7; the D gene could be TRBD1 or TRBD2 (6 bases each). Germline CDR1 and CDR2: SEHNR and FQNEAQ (reference sequence). This CDR3 comprises 13 residues. With 5 bases removed from V and 6 bases from J, the gap between germline ends came to 14 bases.

J is TRBJ1-1 and V is TRBV28; D call uncertain. The germline gives CDR1 MDHEN, CDR2 SYDVKM. The CDR3 loop spans 13 amino acids. The germline V and J ends were trimmed by 7 bases and 5 bases, with 14 bases remaining between them. In nucleotides, the CDR3 is TGTGCCAGCAAGACCTCGGGTGGTACTGAAGCTTTCTTT. Translation gives CASKTSGGTEAFF.

The chain has TRBV30 and TRBJ2-1; TRBD2 matches 13 bases. Germline V gene lookup returns CDR1 GTSNPN and CDR2 SVGIG (reference sequence). The CDR3 is made up of 19 amino acids. V lost 2 bases and J lost 2; bases outside the gene matches: 12. CDR3 residues: CAWSQTGTSGTKPYNEQFF. CDR3 sequence (DNA): TGTGCCTGGAGTCAGACAGGGACTAGCGGGACGAAGCCCTACAATGAGCAGTTCTTC.

The V call is TRBV2, the J call TRBJ2-2, with D uncertain. The germline CDR1 and CDR2 sequences are SNHLY and FYNNEI. V was cut by 4 bases and J by 6 bases, with 12 bases left in between. The CDR3 contains 14 residues. The DNA of the CDR3 is TGTGCCAGCAGTGGGCAGGATCTTCCCGGGGAGCTGTTTTTT. Translation gives CASSGQDLPGELFF.

DNA of the CDR3: TGTGCCAGCAGCCTGTGGGGTCAGGCCTACAATGAGCAGTTCTTC. This translates into CASSLWGQAYNEQFF. This chain connects TRBV7-3 to TRBJ2-1; the D is unclear. The CDR3 extends over 15 amino acids. Germline V gene lookup returns CDR1 SGHTA and CDR2 FQGTGA. V shed 5 bases and J shed 2 bases, with 13 bases lying between them.

This sequence joins TRBV7-9 and TRBJ1-2; no firm D call. The CDR3 extends over 16 amino acids. V shed 3 bases and J shed 0 bases, with 14 bases lying between them. Germline V gives CDR1 SEHNR, CDR2 FQNEAQ (reference sequence). The CDR3 region is CASSFSGSGANYGYTF. In DNA form, the CDR3 reads TGTGCCAGCAGCTTCTCCGGCAGTGGGGCTAACTATGGCTACACCTTC.

The chain employs TRBV19 and TRBJ1-5, with no clear D. The CDR3 contains 16 residues. From germline, CDR1 is LNHDA and CDR2 SQIVND (reference sequence). The V and J ends lost 6 bases and 2 bases respectively, with 17 bases between them. This chain's CDR3 is CASRSGMASRNQPQHF. CDR3 DNA: TGTGCCAGTAGATCCGGAATGGCCTCTCGCAATCAGCCCCAGCATTTT.

The CDR3 DNA is TGTGCCAGCTCGACCGTACAGGGAACCTATGGCTACACCTTC. Protein: CASSTVQGTYGYTF. This chain uses TRBV18 with TRBJ1-2, with a possible D match to TRBD1 (6 bases). The CDR3 has 14 residues. The V gene's germline CDR1 is KGHSH and CDR2 LQKENI. The V end lost 6 bases, the J end lost 4 bases, and 15 bases lay between the germline ends.

The V call is TRBV6-5, the J call TRBJ1-5; the D is unclear. The V end lost 4 bases, the J end lost 3 bases, and 7 bases lay between the germline ends. Germline CDR1 is MNHEY and CDR2 is SVGAGI. This CDR3 region has 13 residues. CDR3 sequence: CASSSNLNQPQHF. As DNA, the CDR3 is TGTGCCAGCAGTTCAAACCTCAATCAGCCCCAGCATTTT.